These 13 T cell receptor beta chains were sequenced from one sample in a study of cytomegalovirus exposure and HLA in healthy donors. Researchers ran the PCR with 60 Vbeta and 13 Jbeta primers. Profiling relied on immunoSEQ multiplex PCR, and the TCRdb table lists in-frame clones only, not all of them. The sample lists 100,000 to 150,000 clones; 80% were seen once. Sequenced material: PBMCs. The source is a man aged 25-40 years in good health and CMV-seropositive.

The chain carries TRBV7-3 and TRBJ2-5; possible D gene TRBD1, 7 bases. Trimming shortened V by 2 bases and J by 4 bases, and 17 bases separated the two germline ends. CDR1 is SGHTA and CDR2 is FQGTGA in the germline V gene. This CDR3 region has 16 residues. The CDR3 DNA is TGTGCCAGCAGCTTATCGATTACGCAGGGGGGAGAGACCCAGTACTTC. Translated: CASSLSITQGGETQYF.

This clone was counted a few times. V gene TRBV10-2 combines with J gene TRBJ2-3, with D perhaps matching TRBD2 (6 bases). The germline V gene encodes CDR1 WSHSY and CDR2 SAAADI. The CDR3 extends over 15 amino acids. The V end was cut by 3 bases, the J end by 4 bases, with 14 bases between. The CDR3 DNA reads TGCGCCAGCAGTGAAGGAGTTAGCGGAGCAGATACGCAGTATTTT. Amino acid sequence: CASSEGVSGADTQYF.

The CDR3, as DNA: TGCGCCAGCAGCTCCCCGACAGGGCCCATAAGACAGAGGGGCTACACCTTC. Translating gives CASSSPTGPIRQRGYTF. The chain has TRBV5-1 and TRBJ1-2, with TRBD1 matching over 7 bases. After removal of 3 bases from V and 8 bases from J, the junction contained 19 bases not matched to a gene. CDR3 length equals 17 residues. Germline CDR1 reads SGHRS; CDR2 reads YFSETQ.

This chain uses TRBV6-1 with TRBJ2-7; maybe TRBD1 (6 bases). Germline values: CDR1 MNHNS, CDR2 SASEGT. Trimming removed 7 bases at V and 0 bases at J, with 16 bases between. CDR3 length equals 15 residues. CDR3 in DNA: TGTGCCAGCATCAAGACAGGTCAGAGCTCCTACGAGCAGTACTTC. This translates into CASIKTGQSSYEQYF.

V gene TRBV19 combines with J gene TRBJ2-7; TRBD2 agrees at 8 bases. This CDR3 has 15 amino acids. Germline lookup yields CDR1 LNHDA and CDR2 SQIVND (reference sequence). The ends lost 3 bases at V and 5 bases at J; junction bases unmatched: 9. CDR3: CASSISGGVGHEQYF. The CDR3 region has the DNA TGTGCCAGTAGTATCTCCGGGGGGGTAGGTCACGAGCAGTACTTC.

This clone was recorded only once. This chain connects TRBV6-5 to TRBJ1-5; the match to TRBD1 covers 10 bases. The V gene's germline CDR1 is MNHEY and CDR2 SVGAGI. The CDR3 is made up of 15 amino acids. V was clipped by 4 bases and J by 5 bases; unmatched bases: 5. The CDR3 nucleotides are TGTGCCAGCAGTTTGGATGGGACAGGGGATCAGCCCCAGCATTTT. Protein sequence: CASSLDGTGDQPQHF.

This clone appeared a few times. The chain is built from TRBV18 and TRBJ2-1; weak D call: TRBD1 (6 bases). V lost 1 base and J lost 6, with 13 bases in between. Germline V gives CDR1 KGHSH, CDR2 LQKENI. The CDR3 is 15 residues long. The CDR3 loop is CASSPQPGAPNEQFF. The DNA of the CDR3 is TGTGCCAGCTCACCACAGCCAGGGGCGCCCAATGAGCAGTTCTTC.

This clone was picked up a small number of times. The V and J genes are TRBV5-6 and TRBJ1-5; D uncertain. CDR3 size: 15 residues. Trimming took 4 bases from V and 0 from J, leaving 11 bases between them. Germline assignment: CDR1 SGHDT and CDR2 YYEEEE. DNA of the CDR3: TGTGCCAGCAGCGTGACACCCTATAGCAATCAGCCCCAGCATTTT. It specifies CASSVTPYSNQPQHF.

Written as DNA, the CDR3 is TGCGCCAGCCAGGGACTACACGATTCCGATACGCAGTATTTT. This sequence encodes CASQGLHDSDTQYF. This chain joins TRBV10-2 and TRBJ2-3; 7 bases line up with TRBD2. Germline assignment: CDR1 WSHSY and CDR2 SAAADI. V trimming: 8 bases; J trimming: 6 bases; junction bases outside the gene matches: 11. This CDR3 region has 14 residues.

J is TRBJ2-7 and V is TRBV10-3, with 9 bases identical to TRBD1. The CDR3 length is 15 residues. Trimming removed 6 bases from V and 3 bases from J; junction bases left unmatched: 9. CDR1 and CDR2 from the germline V gene are ENHRY and SYGVKD. The CDR3 reads CAISMGQGKSYEQYF. CDR3 nucleotide sequence: TGTGCCATCAGCATGGGACAGGGAAAGAGCTACGAGCAGTACTTC.

The sample holds one count of this clone. The genes are TRBV29-1 and TRBJ2-5, with 8 bases lining up with TRBD2. The junction had 4 bases not matched to a gene; V was cut back by 8 bases and J by 2 bases. The CDR3 contains 12 residues. Per the germline V gene, CDR1 is SQVTM and CDR2 is ANQGSEA. The CDR3, as DNA: TGCAGCATCCGGGGGGGACAAGAGACCCAGTACTTC. Its translation: CSIRGGQETQYF.

A single count supports this clone. This rearrangement joins TRBV30 to TRBJ1-1, with 9 bases matching TRBD1. The germline V gene encodes CDR1 GTSNPN and CDR2 SVGIG (reference sequence). Trimming removed 4 bases from V and 6 bases from J; junction bases left unmatched: 9. The length of the CDR3 is 14 residues. For the CDR3, the DNA is TGTGCCTGGAATCCGGGACAGGGAGGCGCTGAAGCTTTCTTT. It is translated as CAWNPGQGGAEAFF.

The table lists this clone with a count of one. This chain uses TRBV7-2 with TRBJ2-7, with D possibly being TRBD2 (5 bases). Germline V gene sequence: CDR1 SGHTA, CDR2 FQGNSA. This CDR3 has 15 residues. Trimming pared 3 bases from V and 0 bases from J, leaving 12 bases between. The CDR3 is CASSFAGGTSYEQYF. CDR3 DNA: TGTGCCAGCAGCTTCGCGGGCGGTACCTCCTACGAGCAGTACTTC.